The 32 T cell receptor beta chains listed next were all sequenced from one sample in a study of blood T cell repertoires in COVID-19. Method: immunoSEQ multiplex PCR; TCRdb's copy keeps in-frame clones and lacks some. The sample gives some 320,000 clones, 90% to 95% of which show up once; approximately 4.1% is in the top ten. Sequencing was carried out using PBMCs or T cells enriched from blood (not recorded which). All receptors come from a woman in her 30s who had been exposed to COVID-19.

The V call is TRBV4-1, the J call TRBJ2-3; TRBD2 agrees at 7 bases. The length of the CDR3 is 15 residues. Germline CDR1 reads MGHRA; CDR2 reads YSYEKL. Trimming cost V 3 bases and J 3 bases; bases outside gene matches: 6. In DNA form, the CDR3 reads TGCGCCAGCAGCCAGCGGGGGACTGCTACAGATACGCAGTATTTT. Amino acid sequence: CASSQRGTATDTQYF.

For the CDR3, the DNA is TGTGCCAGCAGCCAAAACCGCAGGGCCAACTATGGCTACACCTTC. This sequence encodes CASSQNRRANYGYTF. V is TRBV6-5 and J is TRBJ1-2; D possibly corresponds to TRBD1 (5 bases). This CDR3 is 15 amino acids long. Trimming shortened V by 6 bases and J by 2 bases, and 16 bases separated the two germline ends. CDR1 is MNHEY, CDR2 SVGAGI, per germline.

The gene calls are TRBV7-2 and TRBJ2-1; D remains ambiguous. CDR3 size: 14 residues. Germline values: CDR1 SGHTA, CDR2 FQGNSA. The V end lost 1 base, the J end lost 4 bases, and 8 bases lay between the germline ends. Here the CDR3 reads CASSLGVRYNEQFF. The CDR3, as DNA: TGTGCCAGCAGCTTAGGCGTAAGATACAATGAGCAGTTCTTC. Full variable domain (remainder filled in from reference TRBV7-2 and TRBJ2-1): GAGVSQSPSNKVTEKGKDVELRCDPISGHTALYWYRQSLGQGLEFLIYFQGNSAPDKSGLPSDRFSAERTGGSVSTLTIQRTQQEDSAVYLCASSLGVRYNEQFFGPGTRLTVL.

This chain uses TRBV7-2 with TRBJ2-1; D might be TRBD2 (6 bases). The CDR3 totals 13 residues. V dropped 5 bases and J dropped 12 bases, with 17 bases sitting between them. Germline V CDR1 and CDR2: SGHTA, FQGNSA. CDR3 in DNA: TGTGCCAGCAGCCCAAAGCCGGGACTGCTGCAGTTCTTC. The encoded protein is CASSPKPGLLQFF.

In DNA form, the CDR3 reads TGTGCCAGCACCCAGCGGGGGGGCCTCTACGAGCAGTACTTC. Translating gives CASTQRGGLYEQYF. The gene calls are TRBV6-5 and TRBJ2-7; 10 bases are shared with TRBD2. Germline values: CDR1 MNHEY, CDR2 SVGAGI. The trim removed 7 bases at V and 3 bases at J, leaving 6 bases unmatched. The CDR3 covers 14 residues.

The chain recombines TRBV9 with TRBJ1-1; a possible D gene is TRBD1 (5 bases). Trimming took off 5 bases at V and 3 bases at J, with 8 bases between the two ends. The CDR3 has 12 residues. Germline V gene sequence: CDR1 SGDLS, CDR2 YYNGEE. The DNA of the CDR3 is TGTGCCAGCAGGGGGCGTGACACTGAAGCTTTCTTT. Protein product: CASRGRDTEAFF.

The chain combines TRBV5-4 with TRBJ1-1; 7 bases agree with TRBD1. Losses at the gene ends were 4 bases for V and 7 bases for J; bases not matched to a gene: 4. The CDR3 covers 12 residues. CDR1 and CDR2 (germline): SGHNT, YYREEE (reference sequence). The CDR3 coding sequence is TGTGCCAGCAGCCCGAACAGGGGTGAAGCTTTCTTT. Protein sequence: CASSPNRGEAFF. Full variable domain (missing parts from reference TRBV5-4 and TRBJ1-1): ETGVTQSPTHLIKTRGQQVTLRCSSQSGHNTVSWYQQALGQGPQFIFQYYREEENGRGNFPPRFSGLQFPNYSSELNVNALELDDSALYLCASSPNRGEAFFGQGTRLTVV.

The chain is built from TRBV9 and TRBJ1-5; no clear D. Germline CDR1 and CDR2: SGDLS and YYNGEE. The CDR3 is made up of 13 amino acids. Deletions cut 4 bases from V and 7 bases from J, with 12 bases between. The CDR3 spells CASSPGVFQPQHF. The CDR3 DNA sequence: TGTGCCAGCAGCCCAGGTGTTTTCCAGCCCCAGCATTTT. Full variable domain (remainder filled in from reference TRBV9 and TRBJ1-5): DSGVTQTPKHLITATGQRVTLRCSPRSGDLSVYWYQQSLDQGLQFLIQYYNGEERAKGNILERFSAQQFPDLHSELNLSSLELGDSALYFCASSPGVFQPQHFGDGTRLSIL.

The rearrangement joins TRBV7-9 to TRBJ2-5; 9 nucleotides align to TRBD1. The CDR3 contains 14 residues. V was clipped by 5 bases and J by 3 bases; unmatched bases: 4. Germline CDR1 reads SEHNR; CDR2 reads FQNEAQ (reference sequence). In DNA, the CDR3 is TGTGCCAGCAGCCCGGGACAGGGAGAAGAGACCCAGTACTTC. This encodes CASSPGQGEETQYF.

This clone was counted only a few times. V is TRBV5-6 and J is TRBJ2-5, with TRBD2 matching over 7 bases. Trimming took 1 base from V and 5 from J; bases not matched to a gene: 8. The CDR3 has 15 amino acids. Germline V lookup: CDR1 SGHDT, CDR2 YYEEEE. As DNA, the CDR3 is TGTGCCAGCAGCTTGTACGGGAGGATCGGGGAGACCCAGTACTTC. It specifies CASSLYGRIGETQYF.

This chain links TRBV3-1 (or the pseudogene TRBV3-2) with TRBJ2-3; 11 positions match TRBD2. Germline loops: CDR1 LGHDT, CDR2 YNNKEL (reference sequence). V lost 4 bases to trimming and J lost 6 bases; unmatched junction nucleotides: 6. CDR3 length: 15 amino acids. CDR3 DNA: TGTGCCAGCAGCCTAGCGGGGGGGCCGCGGGATACGCAGTATTTT. Translating it yields CASSLAGGPRDTQYF.

V and J are TRBV7-2 and TRBJ1-2, with TRBD1 identical over 9 bases. V lost 6 bases and J lost 4; bases outside the gene matches: 9. This CDR3 has 15 residues. Germline V gene data show CDR1 as SGHTA and CDR2 as FQGNSA. CDR3 DNA sequence: TGTGCCAGCAGTCCCCAGACAGGGGGGATCTATGGCTACACCTTC. Translated, it gives CASSPQTGGIYGYTF.

The V gene is TRBV12-5, the J gene TRBJ1-4; weak D call: TRBD1 (5 bases). The V gene lost 3 bases and the J gene lost 5 bases, with 16 bases spanning the gap. There are 16 residues in the CDR3. CDR1 is LGHNT, CDR2 FRNRAP, per germline. The CDR3 sequence is CASGFPFGGGNEKLFF. DNA of the CDR3: TGTGCTAGTGGTTTCCCGTTTGGGGGGGGAAATGAAAAACTGTTTTTT.

The chain couples TRBV4-1 to TRBJ1-4; TRBD1 agrees at 9 bases. V shed 3 bases and J 7 bases; nucleotides not matched to a gene: 12. This CDR3 contains 17 residues. Germline V gene data show CDR1 as MGHRA and CDR2 as YSYEKL. The CDR3 nucleotides read TGCGCCAGCAGCCACAGCCGGGACAGGGTTGGCGGTGAAAAACTGTTTTTT. Protein sequence: CASSHSRDRVGGEKLFF.

This CDR3 reads CASSLPSRAWDGYTF. The CDR3 nucleotides read TGTGCCAGCAGCTTACCGAGCAGGGCTTGGGATGGCTACACCTTC. This chain connects TRBV7-9 to TRBJ1-2, with a possible D match to TRBD1 (5 bases). The V gene's germline CDR1 is SEHNR and CDR2 FQNEAQ (reference sequence). V lost 2 bases, J lost 6 bases, and 16 bases lay in between. CDR3 length equals 15 residues.

V gene TRBV7-9 combines with J gene TRBJ2-3; 7 bases align to TRBD1. Germline assignment: CDR1 SEHNR and CDR2 FQNEAQ (reference sequence). The CDR3 contains 16 residues. V was pared by 4 bases and J by 2 bases, with 9 bases of the junction left unmatched. The CDR3 sequence: CASSSPLKGATDTQYF. DNA of the CDR3: TGTGCCAGCAGCTCCCCTCTAAAGGGGGCCACAGATACGCAGTATTTT.

This chain uses TRBV7-2 with TRBJ2-7, with D maybe TRBD1 (6 bases). The CDR3 sequence is 15 residues long. Germline V gives CDR1 SGHTA, CDR2 FQGNSA. V lost 6 bases and J 0 bases, leaving 15 bases between the germline ends. The CDR3 here is CASRITGWGSYEQYF. The CDR3 nucleotides are TGTGCCAGCAGAATAACAGGGTGGGGCTCCTACGAGCAGTACTTC. Based on the CDR3 plus reference TRBV7-2 and TRBJ2-7, the full variable domain is GAGVSQSPSNKVTEKGKDVELRCDPISGHTALYWYRQSLGQGLEFLIYFQGNSAPDKSGLPSDRFSAERTGGSVSTLTIQRTQQEDSAVYLCASRITGWGSYEQYFGPGTRLTVT.

CDR3 in amino acids: CAISVQATGVGYEQYF. CDR3 bases: TGTGCCATCAGTGTACAAGCGACAGGGGTGGGCTACGAGCAGTACTTC. The gene calls are TRBV10-3 and TRBJ2-7, with 8 nucleotides matching TRBD1. V shed 4 bases and J 3 bases; nucleotides not matched to a gene: 11. Germline lookup yields CDR1 ENHRY and CDR2 SYGVKD. The CDR3 runs to 16 residues.

The rearrangement uses TRBV7-9 and TRBJ1-2, with unresolved D. The CDR3 contains 12 residues. Germline CDR1 and CDR2: SEHNR and FQNEAQ (reference sequence). Trimming took off 7 bases at V and 6 bases at J, with 12 bases between the two ends. The CDR3 nucleotides read TGTGCCAGCACCCGAGACTTCGATGGCTACACCTTC. Translating it yields CASTRDFDGYTF.

The chain uses TRBV4-1 and TRBJ1-1; TRBD1 might be the D (5 bases). V lost 0 bases and J lost 4, with 12 bases in between. This CDR3 spans 15 amino acids. Germline V gene sequence: CDR1 MGHRA, CDR2 YSYEKL. CDR3 in DNA: TGCGCCAGCAGCCAAGATAGTCCCAGGGTCACTGAAGCTTTCTTT. It is translated as CASSQDSPRVTEAFF.

This clone occurred once. The chain combines TRBV9 with TRBJ1-1, with D unclear. This CDR3 has 15 residues. Germline-derived CDR1 and CDR2 are SGDLS and YYNGEE. Trimming removed 1 base at V and 1 base at J, with 11 bases between. This chain's CDR3 is CASSVSPGRNTEAFF. Written as DNA, the CDR3 is TGTGCCAGCAGCGTAAGCCCGGGGAGGAACACTGAAGCTTTCTTT.

This sequence joins TRBV5-4 and TRBJ1-2, with 8 bases lining up with TRBD1. The junction had 1 base not matched to a gene; V was cut back by 3 bases and J by 6 bases. The V gene's germline CDR1 is SGHNT and CDR2 YYREEE (reference sequence). The CDR3 sequence is 12 residues long. This CDR3 reads CASSSTGDGYTF. The CDR3 bases are TGTGCCAGCAGCTCGACAGGGGATGGCTACACCTTC.

The chain couples TRBV19 to TRBJ1-1; maybe TRBD1 (6 bases). Germline CDR1 LNHDA, CDR2 SQIVND (reference sequence). V was pared by 4 bases and J by 8 bases, with 23 bases between. CDR3 size: 16 residues. Here the CDR3 reads CASSRWGRDGNSEAFF. CDR3 in DNA: TGTGCCAGTAGTAGGTGGGGGCGAGACGGAAACTCGGAAGCTTTCTTT.

The chain employs TRBV11-2 and TRBJ1-2; no clear D. The ends were cut back, 5 bases at V and 2 bases at J, with 9 bases in the middle. The V gene's germline CDR1 is SGHAT and CDR2 FQNNGV. There are 13 residues in the CDR3. CDR3 amino acids: CASSPPGNYGYTF. The CDR3 bases are TGTGCCAGCAGCCCCCCCGGGAACTATGGCTACACCTTC.

This chain uses TRBV7-2 with TRBJ2-1; 10 bases align to TRBD2. V lost 1 base to trimming and J lost 0 bases; unmatched junction nucleotides: 9. The CDR3 extends over 19 amino acids. Per germline, CDR1 SGHTA and CDR2 FQGNSA. CDR3 sequence reads: CASSLGGLAGALSYNEQFF. The CDR3 DNA is TGTGCCAGCAGCTTAGGCGGTCTAGCGGGGGCTCTCTCCTACAATGAGCAGTTCTTC. The full variable domain, in which reference TRBV7-2 and TRBJ2-1 provide the parts outside the CDR3, is GAGVSQSPSNKVTEKGKDVELRCDPISGHTALYWYRQSLGQGLEFLIYFQGNSAPDKSGLPSDRFSAERTGGSVSTLTIQRTQQEDSAVYLCASSLGGLAGALSYNEQFFGPGTRLTVL.

A remark on this clone: Other DNA sequences in this specimen translate into the identical CDR3. V usage is TRBV5-1 and J usage is TRBJ1-2; 7 nucleotides match TRBD1. J lost 7 bases, V lost 0 bases, and 3 bases had no gene match. CDR1 SGHRS and CDR2 YFSETQ come from the germline V gene. The CDR3 totals 13 residues. The CDR3 region is CASSLGQGGGYTF. In DNA, the CDR3 is TGCGCCAGCAGCTTGGGACAGGGTGGTGGCTACACCTTC.

The J gene is TRBJ2-3, the V gene TRBV6-2 or TRBV6-3; TRBD1 matches 10 bases. Germline V gene lookup returns CDR1 MNHEY and CDR2 SVGEGT. With 4 bases clipped from V and 2 bases from J, the junction kept 9 bases outside the gene matches. The CDR3 contains 17 residues. The CDR3 DNA sequence: TGTGCCAGCAGTTTACACCGGGACAGGGGTTCCACAGATACGCAGTATTTT. Its translation is CASSLHRDRGSTDTQYF.

The rearrangement links TRBV2 to TRBJ2-4; D ambiguous. This CDR3 has 13 residues. V lost 4 bases to trimming and J lost 5 bases, with 9 bases between them. Germline loops: CDR1 SNHLY, CDR2 FYNNEI. The CDR3 is CASSVVLQNIQYF. CDR3 DNA: TGTGCCAGCAGTGTTGTCCTACAAAACATTCAGTACTTC.

The gene calls are TRBV6-1 and TRBJ2-2; the D is unclear. Germline CDR1 reads MNHNS; CDR2 reads SASEGT. The CDR3 sequence is 13 residues long. Deletions cut 3 bases from V and 8 bases from J, with 10 bases between. CDR3 sequence (DNA): TGTGCCAGCAGTGACGAGGTTCCGGGGGAGCTGTTTTTT. It codes for CASSDEVPGELFF.

The gene calls are TRBV30 and TRBJ2-1; 10 positions match TRBD2. Germline V lookup: CDR1 GTSNPN, CDR2 SVGIG (reference sequence). Losses at the gene ends were 3 bases for V and 8 bases for J; bases not matched to a gene: 7. This CDR3 region has 14 residues. DNA for the CDR3: TGTGCCTGGAGGCGAAGCGGGGGGGCCGATGAGCAGTTCTTC. It specifies CAWRRSGGADEQFF.

The rearrangement uses TRBV14 and TRBJ2-1; 12 bases map to TRBD2. Germline CDR1 and CDR2: SGHDN and FVKESK. The CDR3 has 16 residues. The V and J ends lost 1 base and 4 bases, in that order; junction bases with no gene match: 2. Written as DNA, the CDR3 is TGTGCCAGCAGCCAAGGAGGACTAGCGGGGTACAATGAGCAGTTCTTC. Residues: CASSQGGLAGYNEQFF.

The chain couples TRBV27 to TRBJ2-1; D is uncertain. The V and J ends lost 3 bases and 0 bases respectively, with 9 bases between them. The CDR3 contains 15 residues. Germline V gene data show CDR1 as MNHEY and CDR2 as SMNVEV (reference sequence). In nucleotides, the CDR3 is TGTGCCAGCAGTTTGATGCCGAGCTCCTACAATGAGCAGTTCTTC. It specifies CASSLMPSSYNEQFF.